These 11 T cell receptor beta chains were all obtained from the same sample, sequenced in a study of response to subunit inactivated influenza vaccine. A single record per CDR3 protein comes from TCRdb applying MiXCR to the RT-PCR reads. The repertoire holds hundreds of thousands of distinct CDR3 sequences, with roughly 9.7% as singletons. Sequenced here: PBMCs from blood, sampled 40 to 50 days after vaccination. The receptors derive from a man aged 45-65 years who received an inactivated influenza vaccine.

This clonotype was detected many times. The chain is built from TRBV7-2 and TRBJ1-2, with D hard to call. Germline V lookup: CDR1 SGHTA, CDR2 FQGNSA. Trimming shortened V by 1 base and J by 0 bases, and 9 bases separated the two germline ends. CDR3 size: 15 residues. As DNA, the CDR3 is TGTGCCAGCAGCTTAGGCTCAACCGCTAACTATGGCTACACCTTC. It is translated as CASSLGSTANYGYTF.

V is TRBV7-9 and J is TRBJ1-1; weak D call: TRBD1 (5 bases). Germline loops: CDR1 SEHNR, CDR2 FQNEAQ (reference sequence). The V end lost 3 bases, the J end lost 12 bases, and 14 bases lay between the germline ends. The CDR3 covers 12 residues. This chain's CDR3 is CASSLGTLEPFF. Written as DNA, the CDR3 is TGTGCCAGCAGCTTGGGGACCCTTGAGCCTTTCTTT.

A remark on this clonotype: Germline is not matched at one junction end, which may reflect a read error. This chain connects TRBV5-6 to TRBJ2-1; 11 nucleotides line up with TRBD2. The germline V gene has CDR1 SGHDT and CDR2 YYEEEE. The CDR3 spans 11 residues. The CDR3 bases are TGTGCCAGCAGCATCGGACTAGCGGGTTCCTTC. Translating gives CASSIGLAGSF. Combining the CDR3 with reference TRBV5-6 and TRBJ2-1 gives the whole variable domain DAGVTQSPTHLIKTRGQQVTLRCSPKSGHDTVSWYQQALGQGPQFIFQYYEEEERQRGNFPDRFSGHQFPNYSSELNVNALLLGDSALYLCASSIGLAGSFGPGTRLTVL.

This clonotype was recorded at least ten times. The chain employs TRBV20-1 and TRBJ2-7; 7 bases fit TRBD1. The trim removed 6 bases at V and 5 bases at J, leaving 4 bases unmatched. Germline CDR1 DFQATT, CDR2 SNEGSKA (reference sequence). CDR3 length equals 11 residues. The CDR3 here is CSAGQAHEQYF. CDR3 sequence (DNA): TGCAGTGCAGGACAGGCCCACGAGCAGTACTTC.

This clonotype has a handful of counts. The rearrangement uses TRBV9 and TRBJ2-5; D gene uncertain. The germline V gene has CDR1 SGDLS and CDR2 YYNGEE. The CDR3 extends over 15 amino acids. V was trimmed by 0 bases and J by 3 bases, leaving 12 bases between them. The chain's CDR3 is CASSVAPAGEETQYF. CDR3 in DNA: TGTGCCAGCAGCGTAGCTCCGGCAGGTGAAGAGACCCAGTACTTC.

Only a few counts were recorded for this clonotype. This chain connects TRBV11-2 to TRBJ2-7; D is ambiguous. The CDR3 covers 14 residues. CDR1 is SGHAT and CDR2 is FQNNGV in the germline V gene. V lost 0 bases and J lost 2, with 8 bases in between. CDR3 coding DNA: TGTGCCAGCAGCTTAGATTGGGGAACCTACGAGCAGTACTTC. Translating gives CASSLDWGTYEQYF.

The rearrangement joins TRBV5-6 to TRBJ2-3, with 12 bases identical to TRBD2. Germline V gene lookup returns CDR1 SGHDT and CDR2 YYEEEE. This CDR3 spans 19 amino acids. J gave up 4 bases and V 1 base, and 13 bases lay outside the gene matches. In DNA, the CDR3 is TGTGCCAGCAGCTTGAGGGTCGGGGTGACTAGCGGGGGTGCAGATACGCAGTATTTT. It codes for CASSLRVGVTSGGADTQYF.

DNA for the CDR3: TGCGCCAGCAGCCAAGGCAGGGGTTGGGGAGAGCAGTACTTC. Residues: CASSQGRGWGEQYF. The chain carries TRBV4-3 and TRBJ2-7, with TRBD1 as a possible D gene (6 bases). Trimming stripped 1 base from V and 7 bases from J, with 14 bases between. The CDR3 has 14 residues. CDR1 is LGHNA, CDR2 YSLEER, per germline.

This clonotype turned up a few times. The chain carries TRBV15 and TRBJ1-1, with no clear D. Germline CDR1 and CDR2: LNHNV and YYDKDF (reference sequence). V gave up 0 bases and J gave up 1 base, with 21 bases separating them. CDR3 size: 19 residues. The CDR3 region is CATSRDSWGFGRANTEAFF. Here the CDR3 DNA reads TGTGCCACCAGCAGAGATTCATGGGGTTTCGGCAGAGCGAACACTGAAGCTTTCTTT.

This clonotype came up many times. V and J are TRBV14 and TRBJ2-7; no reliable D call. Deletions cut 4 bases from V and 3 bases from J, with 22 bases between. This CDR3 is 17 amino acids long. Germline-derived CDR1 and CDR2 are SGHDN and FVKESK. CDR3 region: CASSPTTRGQKLYEQYF. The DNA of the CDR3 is TGTGCCAGCAGCCCTACCACGCGTGGGCAGAAACTCTACGAGCAGTACTTC.

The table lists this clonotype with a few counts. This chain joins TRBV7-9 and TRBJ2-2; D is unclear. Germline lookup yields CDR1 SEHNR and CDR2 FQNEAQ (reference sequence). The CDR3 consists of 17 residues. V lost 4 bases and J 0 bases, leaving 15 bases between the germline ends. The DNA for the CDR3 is TGTGCCAGCAGCTCCAGGTGGGCAGGACCGAACACCGGGGAGCTGTTTTTT. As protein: CASSSRWAGPNTGELFF. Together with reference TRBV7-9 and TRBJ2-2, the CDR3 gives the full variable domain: DTGVSQNPRHKITKRGQNVTFRCDPISEHNRLYWYRQTLGQGPEFLTYFQNEAQLEKSRLLSDRFSAERPKGSFSTLEIQRTEQGDSAMYLCASSSRWAGPNTGELFFGEGSRLTVL.